This T cell receptor (beta chain) was recovered during a study of shared clonotypes between healthy human individuals (dated by TCRdb to 2019 to 2021). With respect to the entire study: Two women and a few men aged 18 to 49 years were included in the cohort. Per donor, three plates each were used for CD4 naive and CD4 memory, two for CD8 naive, and one for CD8 memory. To estimate repertoire size and how much clonotypes are shared between individuals, the study performed deep sequencing of blood TCR repertoires from a few healthy adults. Different laboratories and diverse techniques were used to prepare libraries and sequence TCR repertoires, to increase sequencing depth and limit assay-specific biases. Leukapheresis yielded between about 0.8 and 8.9 billion PBMCs per donor. On the study overall, not on this receptor specifically: Around 5% of naive CD4, roughly 3.6% of naive CD8, 2% to 2.5% of memory CD4, and 0.35% to 0.5% of memory CD8 clonotypes were shared across a handful of donors. Rarefaction of sorted-subset datasets indicated incomplete sequencing despite the large sequencing depth. Larger estimated clonotype richness was generally found for naive subsets than for memory subsets. Clonotypes shared by all four sorted-subset donors showed higher generation probabilities than non-shared clonotypes. Only blood was sampled, and tissue TCR repertoires likely differ from those in blood. Because the study included only a small number of donors, the genetic and exposure-history diversity represented was limited. Pairwise subsampling indicated that sequencing depth was expected to affect the degree of clonotype sharing among donors.

Details on this clone: Its specific antigen is unknown. It has no much larger one-base neighbor in the sample; base qualities were not kept. The identical CDR3 is also encoded by other nucleotide sequences in the sample.

Using the deep immunoSEQ assay, multiplex PCR amplified TCR CDR3 regions from genomic DNA. Genomic DNA extracted from each cell subset was distributed evenly over all wells of several immunoSEQ 96-well plates, and each plate served as one replicate. For sorted subsets, each replicate PCR was loaded with roughly 200 ng genomic DNA, equivalent to approximately 27,000 T cell genomes. Purified libraries were quantified with a Qubit 3.0 fluorometer, sized on a Bioanalyzer 2100, and re-quantified with the KAPA Library Quantification kit. A separate single-read 150-cycle Illumina NextSeq 550 flow cell was used to sequence each immunoSEQ 96-well plate. In the paper's pipeline: The immunoSEQ output contained only junctional sequences without quality scores, so filtering could not match that applied to full-length reads. To assign V/J genes and CDR3, sequences were annotated against IMGT germline references using PyIR, a Python wrapper for IgBLAST v1.9. Any read was removed if the V/J assignment was weak (E-value above 1e-6), the CDR3 was missing, or the read contained stop codons, out-of-frame junctions, or ambiguous translated residues. A V3J clonotype was defined by an identical inferred V gene, J gene, and CDR3 amino acid sequence. Percentage overlap between repertoires was calculated by dividing the number of shared unique clonotypes by the size of the smaller repertoire. Repertoire richness was assessed with RTK rarefaction, the Chao1 estimator, and Recon v2.1 estimates of unobserved clonotypes. Generation probabilities for all TCRbeta clonotypes obtained by the gDNA method from a few donors were computed using OLGA. TCRdb took over this immuneACCESS table, retaining in-frame rearrangements with V and J assigned. Such tables are incomplete; in checked studies, under half of the missing clones stem from an unresolved V gene, and the remainder is unexplained. The V and J calls and clone size are taken from that table; D and trimming were inferred from the DNA. For this sample there are about 1 million clones; approximately 68% appear just once. The ten largest clones represent over 1.3% of the sample.

Donors were healthy HIV-negative adults with no recently reported acute infections or vaccinations. Every donor was a Caucasian adult living in Nashville, Tennessee, USA. Magnetic negative selection was used to enrich CD4+ T cells, after which naive cells were positively selected on CD45RA and the negative fraction became the memory subset. Blood was obtained by leukapheresis, after which PBMCs were separated by Ficoll-Histopaque density gradient centrifugation and cryopreserved in liquid nitrogen vapor phase. Purity and quantity of every magnetically sorted T cell population were checked by analytical flow cytometry. Each sorted fraction had its genomic DNA isolated and then quantified by UV absorbance on a Nanodrop 2000c. The sequenced material came from memory CD4+ T cells sorted from blood. This specimen's cell subset or site label, per the study, means: CD45RA-negative fraction. The TCR comes from a man younger than 30 in good health.

This receptor carries the CDR3 CASSPRSSYEQYF. The DNA reads as follows: TGTGCCAGCTCACCTAGGAGCTCCTACGAGCAGTACTTC. The rearrangement combines TRBV18 with TRBJ2-7; the D gene identity is not certain. The germline V gene sets CDR1 to KGHSH and CDR2 to LQKENI. The CDR3 contains 13 residues, cysteine and phenylalanine counted. The retained sequence is limited to the CDR3, 39 bases, with the frame set at the first base. Trimming costs V 3 bases and J 0 bases, and their ends lie 6 bases apart. With all but the CDR3 taken from the reference TRBV18 and TRBJ2-7 genes, the full variable domain is: NAGVMQNPRHLVRRRGQEARLRCSPMKGHSHVYWYRQLPEEGLKFMVYLQKENIIDESGMPKERFSAEFPKEGPSILRIQQVVRGDSAAYFCASSPRSSYEQYFGPGTRLTVT.